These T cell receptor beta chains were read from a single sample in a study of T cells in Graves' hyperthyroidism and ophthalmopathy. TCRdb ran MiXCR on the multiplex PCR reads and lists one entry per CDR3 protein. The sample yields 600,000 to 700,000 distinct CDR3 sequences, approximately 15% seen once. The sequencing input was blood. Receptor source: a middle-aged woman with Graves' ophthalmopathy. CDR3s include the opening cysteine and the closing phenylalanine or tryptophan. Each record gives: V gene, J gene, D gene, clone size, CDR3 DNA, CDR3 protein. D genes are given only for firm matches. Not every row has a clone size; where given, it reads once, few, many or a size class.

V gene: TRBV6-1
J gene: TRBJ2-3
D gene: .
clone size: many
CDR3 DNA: TGTGCCAGCAGCCTGAGAAGGGATGCAGATACGCAGTATTTT
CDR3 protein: CASSLRRDADTQYF

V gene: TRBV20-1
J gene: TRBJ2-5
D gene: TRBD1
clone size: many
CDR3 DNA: TGCAGTGCTAACAGGGGATTCGGGTTAGGAGAGACCCAGTACTTC
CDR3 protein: CSANRGFGLGETQYF

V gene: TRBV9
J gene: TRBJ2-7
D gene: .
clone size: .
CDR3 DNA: TGTGCCAGCAGCGTAGAGTATGGGAGAAACGACGAGCAGTACTTC
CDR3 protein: CASSVEYGRNDEQYF

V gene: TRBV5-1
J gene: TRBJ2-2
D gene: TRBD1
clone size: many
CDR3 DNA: TGCGCCAGCAGCTTGGCGGGACAGGGGAACACCGGGGAGCTGTTTTTT
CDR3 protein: CASSLAGQGNTGELFF

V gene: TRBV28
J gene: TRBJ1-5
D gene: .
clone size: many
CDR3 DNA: TGTGCCAGCAGTACGCGAGCAGGTGCCTATCAGCCCCAGCATTTT
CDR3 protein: CASSTRAGAYQPQHF

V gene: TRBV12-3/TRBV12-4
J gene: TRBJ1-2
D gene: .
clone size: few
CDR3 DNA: TGTGCCAGCAGACGGGGGAGTAGTGGCTACACCTTC
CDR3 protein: CASRRGSSGYTF

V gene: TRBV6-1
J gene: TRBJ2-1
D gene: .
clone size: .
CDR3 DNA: TGTGCCAGCAGTGTCCCCCTGCGAGGTGAGCAGTTCTTC
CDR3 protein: CASSVPLRGEQFF

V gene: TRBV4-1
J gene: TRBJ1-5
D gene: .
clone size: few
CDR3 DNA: TGCGCCAGCAGCCAAGATGACGGTAGCAATCAGCCCCAGCATTTT
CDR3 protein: CASSQDDGSNQPQHF

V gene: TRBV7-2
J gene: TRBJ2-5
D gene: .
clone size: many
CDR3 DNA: TGTGCCAGCAGCTTAGCGCTGGAGACCCAGTACTTC
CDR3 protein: CASSLALETQYF

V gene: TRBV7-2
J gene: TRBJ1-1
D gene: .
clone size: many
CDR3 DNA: TGTGCCAGCAGCTTAGACAGCGCTTCAGCTTTCTTT
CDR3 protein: CASSLDSASAFF